The 2 T cell receptor beta chains below all came from one sample that was sequenced in a study of blood T cells in healthy people across ages. The authors ran a second PCR of about 7 to 12 cycles using a sample-barcoded 5' primer and a J-beta primer mix. TCRdb fed the 5' RACE reads into MiXCR, producing one record per CDR3 protein. Among roughly 1.4 million distinct CDR3 sequences listed, roughly 60% were seen once. Sequenced material: blood. These receptors were obtained from a man aged 18 to 30 in good health.

J is TRBJ2-5 and V is TRBV29-1; the D gene is possibly TRBD1 (6 bases). The CDR3 runs to 13 residues. Per germline, CDR1 SQVTM and CDR2 ANQGSEA. Trimming shortened V by 6 bases and J by 2 bases, and 13 bases separated the two germline ends. The CDR3 DNA reads as TGCAGCGTCGAAACGAGGGGGCAAGAGACCCAGTACTTC. This sequence encodes CSVETRGQETQYF.

The chain couples TRBV4-2 to TRBJ2-1; D is unresolved. V gave up 2 bases and J gave up 0 bases, with 8 bases separating them. Germline-derived CDR1 and CDR2 are LGHNA and YNFKEQ. There are 15 residues in the CDR3. The CDR3 DNA follows: TGTGCCAGCAGCCAAATCCTTAGCTCCTACAATGAGCAGTTCTTC. Protein sequence: CASSQILSSYNEQFF.